This T cell receptor (beta chain) is drawn from a study of long-term antiretroviral therapy in people with HIV. General observations from the study: In HIV, the repertoires covered a tighter span of CDR3 lengths than in controls.

Points on this clone: Its antigen is not known.

Investigators performed immunoSEQ version v3.0 at survey level. TCRdb's copy holds only in-frame clones and misses some; the assay was immunoSEQ multiplex PCR. The sample includes roughly 28,000 clones, about 87% of them seen just once. The germline gives CDR1 SGHRS, CDR2 YFSETQ. With 4 bases removed from V and 0 bases from J, the gap between germline ends came to 14 bases. This CDR3 is 16 amino acids long. The source is a woman aged 18-29 years with HIV. Material: unsorted PBMCs, obtained 1.8 years after starting antiretroviral therapy. This chain joins TRBV5-1 and TRBJ2-1; tentative D call: TRBD1 (5 bases). The chain's CDR3 is CASSPSGNPSYNEQFF. The DNA of the CDR3 is TGCGCCAGCAGCCCATCAGGGAATCCCTCCTACAATGAGCAGTTCTTC.